This T cell receptor (beta chain) derives from a study of human thymus T cells. Resections removed during corrective heart surgery provided the thymus tissue used. Germline V gene sequence: CDR1 LGHNT, CDR2 FRNRAP. V lost 6 bases to trimming and J lost 7 bases; unmatched junction nucleotides: 5. The CDR3 totals 13 residues. As to this clone: Its target is unknown.

This table comes from immunoSEQ multiplex PCR, and its TCRdb copy is limited to in-frame clones, with some not included. The sample contains about 78,000 clones, roughly 97% of which appear only once. Regarding the study as a whole: Unrelated individuals were reported by related research to share highly overlapping thymic repertoires.

Specimen: thymus tissue. This sequence joins TRBV12-5 and TRBJ2-2; 7 bases are shared with TRBD1. The sequence came from a boy younger than two with a congenital heart defect but otherwise immunologically healthy. The CDR3, as DNA: TGTGCTAGTGGGGGGACAGTCCACGGGGAGCTGTTTTTT. Translation gives CASGGTVHGELFF.